This TCR beta chain derives from a study of metastatic and nonmetastatic thyroid tumors. Study information: The study looked at repertoires side by side in blood and in tumor or nodule tissue from malignant and benign thyroid patients. Whole-study findings and limits: According to reports, the diversity of TCR beta was significantly higher in malignant thyroid tumors than in benign nodules, and this held in both blood and tumor samples.

The V gene lost 0 bases and the J gene lost 5 bases, with 4 bases spanning the gap. CDR1 and CDR2 (germline): MRHNA, SNTAGT. The CDR3 is made up of 12 amino acids. This clone has at least ten counts. Its antigen is still unknown. Every patient underwent thyroid surgery untreated. Authors' analysis steps: To classify distant metastasis in papillary thyroid cancer, a model was built from CDR3 differences across clinicopathological groups. From the PCR reads, TCRdb re-called clones with MiXCR. The V and J calls, along with clone size, are taken from TCRdb and not from the paper's own processing. Altogether 20,000 to 25,000 clones are present, about a sixth being singletons, with the ten largest covering about 36%.

The chain joins TRBV6-4 to TRBJ2-5, with no clear D. The sequencing sample was made of blood. This clonotype was sampled from a female donor with papillary thyroid cancer or a benign thyroid nodule (not recorded which). Some clones in this sample may be carry-over from other donors' samples. The CDR3 DNA reads as TGTGCCAGCAGTGACTCTCTGGAGACCCAGTACTTC. Residues: CASSDSLETQYF.